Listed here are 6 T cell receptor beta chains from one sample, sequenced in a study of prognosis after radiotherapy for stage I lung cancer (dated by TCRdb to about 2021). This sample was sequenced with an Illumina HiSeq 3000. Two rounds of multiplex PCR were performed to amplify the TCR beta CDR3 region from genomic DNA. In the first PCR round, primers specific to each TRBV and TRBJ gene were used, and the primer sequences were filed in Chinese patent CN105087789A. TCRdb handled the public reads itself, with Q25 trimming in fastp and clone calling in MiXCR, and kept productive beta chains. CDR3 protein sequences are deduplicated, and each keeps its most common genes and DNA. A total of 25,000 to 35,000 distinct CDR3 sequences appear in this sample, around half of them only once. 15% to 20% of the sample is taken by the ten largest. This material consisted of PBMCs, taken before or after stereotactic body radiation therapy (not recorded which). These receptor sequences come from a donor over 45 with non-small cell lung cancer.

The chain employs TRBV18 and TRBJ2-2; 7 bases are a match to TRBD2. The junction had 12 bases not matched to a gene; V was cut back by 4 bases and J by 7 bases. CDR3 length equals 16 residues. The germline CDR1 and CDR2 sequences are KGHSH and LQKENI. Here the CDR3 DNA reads TGTGCCAGCTCACAGGGACTACCGGGATTCGGCGGGGAGCTGTTTTTT. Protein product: CASSQGLPGFGGELFF.

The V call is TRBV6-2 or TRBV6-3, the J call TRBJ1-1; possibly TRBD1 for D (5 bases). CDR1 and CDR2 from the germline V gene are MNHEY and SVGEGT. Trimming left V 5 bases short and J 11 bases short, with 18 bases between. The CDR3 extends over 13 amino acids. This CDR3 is CASSGGERECAFF. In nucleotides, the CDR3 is TGTGCCAGCAGTGGGGGAGAGAGGGAGTGCGCTTTCTTT.

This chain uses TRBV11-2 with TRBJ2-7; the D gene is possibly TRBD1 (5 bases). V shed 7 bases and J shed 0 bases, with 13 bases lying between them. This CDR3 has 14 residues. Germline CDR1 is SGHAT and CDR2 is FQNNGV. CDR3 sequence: CASIVGHSSYEQYF. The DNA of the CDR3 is TGTGCCAGCATCGTAGGACATAGCTCCTACGAGCAGTACTTC. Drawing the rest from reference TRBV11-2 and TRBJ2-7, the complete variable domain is EAGVAQSPRYKIIEKRQSVAFWCNPISGHATLYWYQQILGQGPKLLIQFQNNGVVDDSQLPKDRFSAERLKGVDSTLKIQPAKLEDSAVYLCASIVGHSSYEQYFGPGTRLTVT.

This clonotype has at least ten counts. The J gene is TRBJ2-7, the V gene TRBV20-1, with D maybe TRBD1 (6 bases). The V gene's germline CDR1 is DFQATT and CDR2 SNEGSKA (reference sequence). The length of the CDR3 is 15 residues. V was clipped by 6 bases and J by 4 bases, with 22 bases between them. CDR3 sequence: CSAAFGRGQRYEQYF. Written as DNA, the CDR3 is TGCAGTGCCGCCTTTGGCAGGGGCCAACGGTACGAGCAGTACTTC.

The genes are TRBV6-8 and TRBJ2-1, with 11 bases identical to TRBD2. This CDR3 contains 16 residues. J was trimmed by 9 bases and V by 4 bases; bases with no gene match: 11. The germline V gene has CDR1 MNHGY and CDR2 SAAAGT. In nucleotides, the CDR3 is TGTGCCAGCAGTTGGGGACTAGCGGAAGTTCTTAGTGAGCAGTTCTTC. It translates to CASSWGLAEVLSEQFF.

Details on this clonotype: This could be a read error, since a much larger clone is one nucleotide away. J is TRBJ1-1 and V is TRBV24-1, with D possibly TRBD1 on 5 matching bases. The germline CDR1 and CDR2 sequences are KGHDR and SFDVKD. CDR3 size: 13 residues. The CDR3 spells CATSNRGVTEDFF. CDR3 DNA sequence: TGTGCCACCAGCAACCGGGGGGTCACTGAAGATTTCTTT.